The 10 T cell receptor beta chains presented below share a single source sample, sequenced in a study of CD8+CD57+ T cells in acquired aplastic anemia. Before being chosen for sequencing, patients had shown CD8+CD57+ cell expansion by flow cytometry. The template used for profiling TCR beta VDJ and CDR3 was genomic DNA. TCRdb reprocessed the reads via MiXCR and lists one record per CDR3 protein. The repertoire includes over 150,000 distinct CDR3 sequences, around 50% of them detected once, and less than 3% sits in the top ten. Sequenced sample: sorted CD4+, CD8+, or CD8+CD57+ T cells (not recorded which) from PBMCs. These receptors came from a human donor with aplastic anemia.

V gene TRBV7-2 combines with J gene TRBJ2-1; D is unclear. Germline V lookup: CDR1 SGHTA, CDR2 FQGNSA. This CDR3 is built from 13 residues. Trimming left V 5 bases short and J 5 bases short, with 10 bases between. The CDR3 DNA reads TGTGCCAGCAGCATCGGACCACACAATGAGCAGTTCTTC. Its translation is CASSIGPHNEQFF.

The chain carries TRBV6-1 and TRBJ1-1; D is possibly TRBD1 (5 bases). The CDR3 is 13 residues long. Germline-derived CDR1 and CDR2 are MNHNS and SASEGT. Trimming removed 7 bases at V and 3 bases at J, with 12 bases between. The CDR3 is CASIGAQDTEAFF. As DNA, the CDR3 is TGTGCCAGCATCGGGGCTCAGGACACTGAAGCTTTCTTT.

J is TRBJ2-1 and V is TRBV10-3, with a possible D match to TRBD1 (6 bases). There are 15 residues in the CDR3. Between the trimmed V and J ends, which lost 6 bases and 3 bases, there was a span of 15 bases. CDR1 ENHRY and CDR2 SYGVKD come from the germline V gene. The CDR3 loop reads CAIRSPGQDYNEQFF. CDR3 DNA sequence: TGTGCCATCAGATCTCCGGGACAAGACTACAATGAGCAGTTCTTC.

This clonotype was counted at least ten times. Here the CDR3 reads CSARAGTSGILAKNIQYF. CDR3 nucleotides: TGCAGTGCTAGAGCTGGGACTAGCGGGATTCTAGCCAAAAACATTCAGTACTTC. The chain recombines TRBV20-1 with TRBJ2-4; 13 nucleotides match TRBD2. This CDR3 spans 18 amino acids. V lost 1 base to trimming and J lost 0 bases; unmatched junction nucleotides: 6. CDR1 is DFQATT, CDR2 SNEGSKA, per germline (reference sequence).

The rearrangement joins TRBV2 to TRBJ2-7; D assignment may be TRBD1 or TRBD2 (6 bases each). CDR1 and CDR2 from the germline V gene are SNHLY and FYNNEI. The CDR3 totals 14 residues. Trimming pared 9 bases from V and 4 bases from J, leaving 19 bases between. The CDR3, as DNA: TGTGCCAGGGGGAGGACAGTATCGCCTTACGAGCAGTACTTC. It encodes CARGRTVSPYEQYF.

A word on this clonotype: The missing conserved phenylalanine or tryptophan at the end of this CDR3 makes a read error likely. The chain is built from TRBV10-3 and TRBJ1-1; the D gene is possibly TRBD1 (6 bases). The V gene's germline CDR1 is ENHRY and CDR2 SYGVKD. This CDR3 is built from 12 residues. The CDR3 bases are TGTGCCATCAGGGGGGCGGACACCGAAGCTTTCCTT. This sequence encodes CAIRGADTEAFL.

The V call is TRBV12-3 or TRBV12-4, the J call TRBJ2-1; 8 bases map to TRBD2. Trimming cost V 8 bases and J 8 bases; bases outside gene matches: 17. The CDR3 is 16 amino acids. The CDR3 DNA reads TGTGCCAGCTCCCGACCCTCGGGACCAGCGGGAGATGAGCAGTTCTTC. Translated, it gives CASSRPSGPAGDEQFF.

This clonotype was seen only once. V usage is TRBV15 and J usage is TRBJ1-1; no definite D call. The germline CDR1 and CDR2 sequences are LNHNV and YYDKDF (reference sequence). The CDR3 is 12 amino acids. Trimming took off 2 bases at V and 6 bases at J, with 7 bases between the two ends. For the CDR3, the DNA is TGTGCCACCAGCAGAAGTGCACCTGAAGCTTTCTTT. It yields the protein CATSRSAPEAFF.

This chain uses TRBV20-1 with TRBJ2-7, with 10 bases that match TRBD2. Germline CDR1 DFQATT, CDR2 SNEGSKA (reference sequence). V lost 0 bases, J lost 5 bases, and 7 bases stayed unmatched. This CDR3 spans 15 amino acids. The CDR3 DNA reads as TGCAGTGCTAGAGATCTTACTAGCGGGATCGACGAGCAGTACTTC. This gives the protein CSARDLTSGIDEQYF.

V gene TRBV29-1 combines with J gene TRBJ2-7, with TRBD1 as a possible D gene (5 bases). The CDR3 loop spans 13 amino acids. Germline CDR1 reads SQVTM; CDR2 reads ANQGSEA. The V end lost 5 bases, the J end lost 2 bases, and 13 bases lay between the germline ends. CDR3 protein: CSVFGAAPYEQYF. The CDR3 nucleotides read TGCAGCGTTTTTGGGGCAGCGCCCTACGAGCAGTACTTC.